The clone carrying this T cell receptor beta chain showed up just a few times. Its antigen is not known. Original processing notes: Building a distant-metastasis classifier for papillary thyroid cancer drew on CDR3 differences across clinicopathological groups. Via MiXCR, TCRdb re-called the PCR reads. TCRdb's processing, not the authors', yielded these V and J calls. The sample lists about 18,000 clones; 29% were seen once. Thyroid surgery was preceded by no treatment in any patient. V was pared by 2 bases and J by 9 bases, with 17 bases between. Germline values: CDR1 LNHNV, CDR2 YYDKDF (reference sequence). The CDR3 is made up of 15 amino acids. The data are from a study of metastatic and nonmetastatic thyroid tumors. The overall study: Comparison of repertoires was carried out across blood and tumor or nodule tissue from malignant and benign thyroid patients. Overall study findings and caveats: In both blood and tumor samples, TCR beta diversity was reported significantly higher for malignant than benign nodules.

Material: tumor tissue. The chain employs TRBV15 and TRBJ1-5; D remains unclear. The sequence was obtained from a male donor with papillary thyroid cancer or a benign thyroid nodule (not recorded which). Some clones in this sample may be carry-over from other donors' samples. The CDR3 is CATSRTPGDGRPQHF. Here the CDR3 DNA reads TGTGCCACCAGCAGAACCCCTGGAGACGGGCGGCCCCAGCATTTT.